This T cell receptor beta chain stems from a study of shared clonotypes between healthy human individuals. Study-wide results and caveats: The study generally estimated greater richness for naive than memory subsets.

Per germline, CDR1 MNHNY and CDR2 SVGAGI (reference sequence). This CDR3 has 15 amino acids. V shed 9 bases and J 4 bases; nucleotides not matched to a gene: 11. All donors were Caucasian adults living in Nashville, Tennessee. It was roughly 200 ng DNA, 30,000 or so T cell genomes, that sorted-subset replicate PCRs used. In the original workflow: From ImmunoSEQ came sequences covering only the junction and carrying no quality scores, so filtering differed. Method: immunoSEQ multiplex PCR; TCRdb's copy keeps in-frame clones and lacks some. That table gives V, J and clone size, and the DNA gave D and trimming. The repertoire holds about 2.3 million clones, approximately 93% seen once, with approximately 0.4% in the top ten. To note about this clone: What it binds is unknown.

This TCR derives from a man aged 18 to 29 in good health. Some clones in this sample may be carry-over from other donors' samples. V usage is TRBV6-6 and J usage is TRBJ1-4, with 7 bases aligning to TRBD1. Sequenced material: naive CD4+ T cells from PBMCs. Subset defined: CD45RA+ positively selected. The CDR3 DNA reads as TGTGCCAGTCTAAAGGGGGGACAGAATAATGAAAAACTGTTTTTT. Encoded protein: CASLKGGQNNEKLFF.